One and the same sample provided the 12 T cell receptor beta chains below, sequenced in a study of breast tumors, draining lymph nodes, adjacent tissues. Using its own MiXCR run on the multiplex PCR reads, TCRdb lists one record per CDR3 protein. Of under 350,000 distinct CDR3 sequences listed, around 30% were seen once; the top ten hold over 0.95%. Axillary draining lymph nodes of breast cancer patients supplied the node samples. The sequenced material came from axillary lymph node tissue. These receptor sequences come from a female donor with breast cancer. Some clones in this sample may be carry-over from other donors' samples.

The DNA of the CDR3 is TGTGCTGGTTACACGGGACAGGGTAATGAAAAACTGTTTTTT. Its translation: CAGYTGQGNEKLFF. The V gene is TRBV9, the J gene TRBJ1-4, with 9 bases matching TRBD1. Germline assignment: CDR1 SGDLS and CDR2 YYNGEE. This CDR3 contains 14 residues.

The genes are TRBV18 and TRBJ1-1, with D possibly TRBD1 on 5 matching bases. Germline lookup yields CDR1 KGHSH and CDR2 LQKENI. This CDR3 spans 12 amino acids. Between the trimmed V and J ends, which lost 3 bases and 8 bases, there was a span of 10 bases. CDR3: CASSPGAHEAFF. DNA of the CDR3: TGTGCCAGCTCACCCGGGGCACACGAAGCTTTCTTT.

The V call is TRBV11-1, the J call TRBJ2-5; D not resolved. The ends were cut back, 3 bases at V and 5 bases at J, with 16 bases in the middle. CDR3 size: 15 residues. Germline V lookup: CDR1 SGHAT, CDR2 FQDESV (reference sequence). The CDR3 spells CASSFGLTTGETQYF. CDR3 nucleotides: TGTGCCAGCAGCTTCGGGCTGACCACCGGGGAGACCCAGTACTTC.

The sample holds many counts of this clonotype. The genes are TRBV7-2 and TRBJ2-3; D call uncertain. There are 13 residues in the CDR3. Germline lookup yields CDR1 SGHTA and CDR2 FQGNSA. V dropped 1 base and J dropped 5 bases, with 7 bases sitting between them. The CDR3 nucleotides are TGTGCCAGCAGCTTAGAACTGAGAGATACGCAGTATTTT. As protein: CASSLELRDTQYF.

At least ten counts were recorded for this clonotype. This rearrangement joins TRBV2 to TRBJ2-1; 8 bases align to TRBD2. The V segment lost 4 bases and the J segment 7 bases; nucleotides outside the gene matches: 3. This CDR3 has 13 residues. Germline V gene sequence: CDR1 SNHLY, CDR2 FYNNEI. The CDR3 DNA is TGTGCCAGCAGTGGGGCTAGCGGGAATGAGCAGTTCTTC. Protein sequence: CASSGASGNEQFF.

Regarding this clonotype: A much larger clonotype is one base distant, so this may be a read error. The genes are TRBV6-2 or TRBV6-3 and TRBJ1-3; no firm D call. This CDR3 is built from 14 residues. Germline CDR1 MNHEY, CDR2 SVGEGT. The CDR3 DNA follows: TGTGCCGGCAGTTACTTGGCAGGAGGAAACACCATATATTTT. It codes for CAGSYLAGGNTIYF.

This clonotype was recorded many times. The chain is built from TRBV19 and TRBJ2-1; possible D gene TRBD2, 5 bases. V lost 3 bases and J 3 bases, leaving 12 bases between the germline ends. Germline values: CDR1 LNHDA, CDR2 SQIVND (reference sequence). The CDR3 has 15 residues. For the CDR3, the DNA is TGTGCCAGTAGTATCCGGGAAAGTAGCTACAATGAGCAGTTCTTC. It encodes CASSIRESSYNEQFF.

This clonotype has a single count. Without the conserved terminal phenylalanine or tryptophan, this CDR3 likely stems from a read error. The DNA is left out, because the CDR3 cannot be placed on it with certainty; the CDR3 is given as TCRdb lists it. This chain links TRBV4-2 with TRBJ1-3. Germline CDR1 reads LGHNA; CDR2 reads YNFKEQ. The CDR3 numbers 12 amino acids, ends counted. The CDR3 is CASSQEPSGTNT.

The chain carries TRBV18 and TRBJ2-6; unclear D gene. Germline loops: CDR1 KGHSH, CDR2 LQKENI. The length of the CDR3 is 17 residues. Trimming pared 0 bases from V and 3 bases from J, leaving 12 bases between. The CDR3 bases are TGTGCCAGCTCACCACCGAATAAAGGTAGTGGGGCCAACGTCCTGACTTTC. Translated, it gives CASSPPNKGSGANVLTF.

The CDR3 loop is CASSLDAGAVGIEQYF. CDR3 in DNA: TGTGCCAGCAGCTTAGATGCTGGAGCGGTAGGGATCGAGCAGTACTTC. The chain couples TRBV7-8 to TRBJ2-7, with D perhaps matching TRBD2 (5 bases). The V and J ends lost 1 base and 6 bases respectively, with 19 bases between them. The V gene's germline CDR1 is SGHVS and CDR2 FQNEAQ. This CDR3 is 16 amino acids long.

Comments on this clonotype: This clone may be a read error of a much larger clone one base away. This sequence joins TRBV20-1 and TRBJ2-7; D might be TRBD1 (5 bases). The ends were cut back, 0 bases at V and 7 bases at J, with 19 bases in the middle. Germline CDR1 DFQATT, CDR2 SNEGSKA (reference sequence). This CDR3 spans 15 amino acids. CDR3 residues: CSARDIKLGAKEQYF. DNA for the CDR3: TGCAGTGCTAGAGATATCAAGTTAGGGGCCAAGGAGCAGTACTTC.

As concerns this clonotype: A much larger clone lies a single base off, so this may be a read error. The chain employs TRBV6-1 and TRBJ1-2; no clear D. CDR3 length equals 14 residues. The germline CDR1 and CDR2 sequences are MNHNS and SASEGT. This chain's CDR3 is CASSRTDANCGYTF. DNA for the CDR3: TGTGCCAGCAGTCGGACGGATGCTAACTGTGGCTACACCTTC.